These 30 T cell receptor beta chains originate from one sample sequenced in a study of blood T cells in healthy people across ages. Through a sample-barcoded 5' primer and a J-beta primer mix, a second PCR was run for roughly 7 to 12 cycles. TCRdb independently ran MiXCR on the 5' RACE reads; one entry per CDR3 protein. The sample records some 790,000 distinct CDR3 sequences, about 30% being singletons. Sequencing input: blood. The receptors were gathered from a woman older than 75 in good health.

The chain links TRBV11-2 to TRBJ2-1; maybe TRBD2 (5 bases). The V end lost 2 bases, the J end lost 4 bases, and 12 bases lay between the germline ends. Germline V gene lookup returns CDR1 SGHAT and CDR2 FQNNGV. This CDR3 comprises 15 residues. The DNA of the CDR3 is TGTGCCAGCAGCTTATACGAGCGGAGGTACAATGAGCAGTTCTTC. Its protein is CASSLYERRYNEQFF.

This clonotype was recorded at least ten times. A read error may be the cause here, since a much bigger clone is one base away. The V call is TRBV20-1, the J call TRBJ2-7; D may be TRBD1 or TRBD2 (6 bases each). This CDR3 contains 14 residues. Germline V gene sequence: CDR1 DFQATT, CDR2 SNEGSKA (reference sequence). Trimming pared 6 bases from V and 7 bases from J, leaving 22 bases between. The CDR3 coding sequence is TGCAGTGCAATGGTAGGGGGGAGTGTGGGGGAGCAGTACTTC. It encodes CSAMVGGSVGEQYF.

Comment on this clonotype: A much larger clone lies a single base off, so this may be a read error. The V gene is TRBV28, the J gene TRBJ1-2, with a possible D match to TRBD1 (5 bases). This CDR3 has 16 residues. The germline gives CDR1 MDHEN, CDR2 SYDVKM. Trimming stripped 2 bases from V and 1 base from J, with 14 bases between. The CDR3 nucleotides read TGTGCCAGCAGTTTAACCGGGGGTGGAGTTAACTATGGCTACACCTTC. Protein: CASSLTGGGVNYGYTF.

This clonotype was seen at least ten times. The chain uses TRBV29-1 and TRBJ2-1; possibly TRBD1 or TRBD2 for D (5 bases each). The CDR3 loop spans 14 amino acids. V was shortened by 8 bases and J by 3 bases, with 17 bases between the two germline ends. In germline, CDR1 is SQVTM, CDR2 ANQGSEA. CDR3 nucleotide sequence: TGCAGCTCATCGGGGACCGGGAACTACAATGAGCAGTTCTTC. Translating gives CSSSGTGNYNEQFF.

In this sample, this clonotype turned up many times. The chain joins TRBV10-3 to TRBJ2-1, with 16 positions matching TRBD2. Germline V gene data show CDR1 as ENHRY and CDR2 as SYGVKD. With V trimmed by 4 bases and J by 8 bases, 5 bases remained unmatched. This CDR3 region has 16 residues. CDR3 in amino acids: CAISVGLAGGPDEQFF. The CDR3 nucleotides read TGTGCCATCAGTGTGGGACTAGCGGGGGGGCCGGATGAGCAGTTCTTC.

The chain recombines TRBV7-2 with TRBJ1-1; D possibly corresponds to TRBD1 (6 bases). Trimming removed 5 bases from V and 0 bases from J, with 13 bases in between. Germline V gene data show CDR1 as SGHTA and CDR2 as FQGNSA. The CDR3 runs to 15 residues. The CDR3 here is CASSPDRLLNTEAFF. In DNA, the CDR3 is TGTGCCAGCAGCCCCGACAGGCTCCTGAACACTGAAGCTTTCTTT.

V is TRBV9 and J is TRBJ2-1; TRBD2 matches at 7 bases. Germline trimming cut 4 bases from V and 6 bases from J; bases unmatched to any gene: 7. The CDR3 sequence is 14 residues long. The germline V gene has CDR1 SGDLS and CDR2 YYNGEE. This chain's CDR3 is CASSPHWGGNEQFF. The CDR3 nucleotides are TGTGCCAGCAGCCCGCATTGGGGGGGCAATGAGCAGTTCTTC.

The table lists this clonotype with a count of one. One end of the junction does not line up with germline, which may come from a read error. This chain links TRBV6-6 with TRBJ2-7, with TRBD2 as a possible D gene (5 bases). The J call may be incorrect, as the DNA end agrees better with TRBJ2-5. The CDR3 has 13 amino acids. Per the germline V gene, CDR1 is MNHNY and CDR2 is SVGAGI (reference sequence). The DNA for the CDR3 is TGTGCCACCAGTGACGGACTCGGGGAGACCCAGTACTTC. It is translated as CATSDGLGETQYF.

This clonotype has a handful of counts. J is TRBJ2-2 and V is TRBV4-2; weak D call: TRBD1 (6 bases). The CDR3 is 14 amino acids. The V gene's germline CDR1 is LGHNA and CDR2 YNFKEQ. Trimming removed 7 bases from V and 0 bases from J, with 9 bases in between. CDR3 DNA: TGTGCCAGCATAGGACAGACGAACACCGGGGAGCTGTTTTTT. Amino acid sequence: CASIGQTNTGELFF.

A note on this clonotype: One base away lies a much larger clone, so this may be a sequencing read error. This chain connects TRBV20-1 to TRBJ1-2, with TRBD1 identical over 9 bases. This CDR3 has 12 residues. Germline V gives CDR1 DFQATT, CDR2 SNEGSKA (reference sequence). CDR3 loop: CRARGTGLGYTF. CDR3 coding DNA: TGCAGGGCTAGGGGGACAGGGCTTGGCTACACCTTC.

The chain carries TRBV7-2 and TRBJ1-1; 8 bases are shared with TRBD1. The CDR3 covers 13 residues. The V and J ends lost 3 bases and 6 bases, in that order; junction bases with no gene match: 3. CDR1 and CDR2 from the germline V gene are SGHTA and FQGNSA. In nucleotides, the CDR3 is TGTGCCAGCAGCTTCGCGACAGGGGCTGAAGCTTTCTTT. It translates to CASSFATGAEAFF.

This clonotype was detected ten times or more. The chain is built from TRBV7-2 and TRBJ1-2, with 7 bases that match TRBD1. J was trimmed by 6 bases and V by 4 bases; bases with no gene match: 8. The CDR3 has 14 amino acids. The germline V gene has CDR1 SGHTA and CDR2 FQGNSA. In DNA, the CDR3 is TGTGCCAGCAGCTCGGACAAGGGGGCTAATGGCTACACCTTC. Its protein product is CASSSDKGANGYTF.

The rearrangement uses TRBV2 and TRBJ2-1; D might be TRBD2 (6 bases). V was clipped by 4 bases and J by 5 bases, with 15 bases between them. The CDR3 totals 15 residues. Germline V CDR1 and CDR2: SNHLY, FYNNEI. The CDR3 loop reads CASSGGGGPHNEQFF. CDR3 DNA sequence: TGTGCCAGCAGTGGGGGAGGAGGCCCCCACAATGAGCAGTTCTTC.

The sample holds many counts of this clonotype. The chain joins TRBV12-3 or TRBV12-4 to TRBJ2-5; 8 bases line up with TRBD1. Unmatched junction bases numbered 1, after V lost 5 bases and J lost 5 bases. The CDR3 has 12 amino acids. The CDR3 DNA follows: TGTGCCAGCAGTCAGGGGGCGGAGACCCAGTACTTC. It translates to CASSQGAETQYF.

This clonotype was recorded many times. This chain joins TRBV10-3 and TRBJ2-7; 7 bases fit TRBD1. Germline V CDR1 and CDR2: ENHRY, SYGVKD. The CDR3 is 13 residues long. Losses at the gene ends were 8 bases for V and 1 base for J; bases not matched to a gene: 5. The CDR3 DNA reads TGTGCCATCGCGACAGGGTTATCCTACGAGCAGTACTTC. Amino acid sequence: CAIATGLSYEQYF.

This clonotype was recorded at least ten times. This chain connects TRBV7-2 to TRBJ1-2; TRBD1 matches 7 bases. The CDR3 contains 16 residues. J was trimmed by 5 bases and V by 3 bases; bases with no gene match: 12. The germline gives CDR1 SGHTA, CDR2 FQGNSA. The CDR3 DNA reads TGTGCCAGCAGCTTCCCAGGTGCCTCAGGGGGTTATGGCTACACCTTC. Translation gives CASSFPGASGGYGYTF.

This clonotype was seen repeatedly, ten times or more. The chain couples TRBV7-2 to TRBJ2-5; TRBD2 matches 12 bases. CDR1 is SGHTA, CDR2 FQGNSA, per germline. The ends lost 6 bases at V and 5 bases at J; junction bases unmatched: 7. The CDR3 consists of 15 residues. CDR3 nucleotides: TGTGCCAGCAGTTCTAGCGGGGGGGCCTTTGAGACCCAGTACTTC. It is translated as CASSSSGGAFETQYF.

This clonotype was counted ten times or more. The gene calls are TRBV6-5 and TRBJ2-3; D might be TRBD1 (7 bases). Trimming removed 5 bases at V and 3 bases at J, with 15 bases between. Looked up from germline, CDR1 is MNHEY and CDR2 is SVGAGI. The CDR3 is 15 residues long. The CDR3: CASSLTTGRTDTQYF. The CDR3 region has the DNA TGTGCCAGCAGTCTGACGACAGGGAGGACAGATACGCAGTATTTT.

Remarks on this clonotype: One base away lies a much larger clone, so this may be a sequencing read error. CDR3 region: CASSLGQGAEAQYF. The CDR3 region has the DNA TGTGCCAGCAGCTTAGGTCAGGGGGCTGAGGCCCAGTACTTC. The chain joins TRBV7-2 to TRBJ2-7; 8 bases match TRBD1. Germline CDR1 and CDR2: SGHTA and FQGNSA. CDR3 length: 14 amino acids. After removal of 1 base from V and 10 bases from J, the junction contained 9 bases not matched to a gene.

The chain joins TRBV20-1 to TRBJ2-4, with D perhaps matching TRBD1 or TRBD2 (6 bases each). The J call may be in error: the DNA end matches TRBJ2-7 better. The CDR3 sequence is 14 residues long. Germline loops: CDR1 DFQATT, CDR2 SNEGSKA (reference sequence). Here the CDR3 DNA reads TGCAGTGCTAGAGATAGGGGGGTAGGCTACGAGCAGTACTTC. Protein product: CSARDRGVGYEQYF.

In its sample, this clonotype was seen many times. The rearrangement joins TRBV29-1 to TRBJ1-2; D not resolved. The CDR3 spans 15 residues. Trimming shortened V by 2 bases and J by 8 bases, and 21 bases separated the two germline ends. The germline gives CDR1 SQVTM, CDR2 ANQGSEA. The DNA for the CDR3 is TGCAGCGTTGAATCAAGGCTTCTCGTAGGCTCAGGCTACACCTTC. It codes for CSVESRLLVGSGYTF. The entire variable domain, with the rest obtained from reference TRBV29-1 and TRBJ1-2, is as follows: SAVISQKPSRDICQRGTSLTIQCQVDSQVTMMFWYRQQPGQSLTLIATANQGSEATYESGFVIDKFPISRPNLTFSTLTVSNMSPEDSSIYLCSVESRLLVGSGYTFGSGTRLTVV.

The rearrangement uses TRBV25-1 and TRBJ2-2; 8 bases map to TRBD1. The CDR3 contains 15 residues. V lost 6 bases and J lost 1; bases outside the gene matches: 4. Germline CDR1 and CDR2: MGHDK and SYGVNS. CDR3 nucleotides: TGTGCCAGCAGGAAACAGGGGGGGAACACCGGGGAGCTGTTTTTT. It yields the protein CASRKQGGNTGELFF.

In this sample, this clonotype turned up many times. V is TRBV20-1 and J is TRBJ2-5, with 9 bases aligning to TRBD2. This CDR3 region has 13 residues. CDR1 DFQATT and CDR2 SNEGSKA come from the germline V gene (reference sequence). V trimming: 4 bases; J trimming: 4 bases; junction bases outside the gene matches: 4. The CDR3 DNA reads as TGCAGTGCTACCAGGACTAGCGCAGAGACCCAGTACTTC. Its translation is CSATRTSAETQYF.

In this sample, this clonotype turned up many times. The chain has TRBV27 and TRBJ1-4; no clear D gene. The CDR3 runs 14 residues. Germline loops: CDR1 MNHEY, CDR2 SMNVEV (reference sequence). V lost 6 bases to trimming and J lost 0 bases, with 8 bases between them. The CDR3 DNA is TGTGCCAGCAGCCCGTACGCAACTAATGAAAAACTGTTTTTT. It specifies CASSPYATNEKLFF.

The rearrangement links TRBV11-2 to TRBJ1-1; D not resolved. Per the germline V gene, CDR1 is SGHAT and CDR2 is FQNNGV. The germline V and J ends were trimmed by 4 bases and 0 bases, with 12 bases remaining between them. The CDR3 consists of 15 residues. CDR3 amino acids: CASSSRRSMNTEAFF. DNA for the CDR3: TGTGCCAGCAGCTCTAGACGGAGCATGAACACTGAAGCTTTCTTT.

This clonotype was counted a single time. The genes are TRBV18 and TRBJ1-5; maybe TRBD1 (6 bases). V was pared by 1 base and J by 4 bases, with 17 bases between. The CDR3 sequence is 17 residues long. The germline gives CDR1 KGHSH, CDR2 LQKENI. CDR3 amino acids: CASSPRGRGAGNQPQHF. Written as DNA, the CDR3 is TGTGCCAGCTCACCACGGGGACGGGGGGCAGGTAATCAGCCCCAGCATTTT.

This clonotype has a count of ten or more. The gene calls are TRBV5-1 and TRBJ2-1; the match to TRBD2 covers 8 bases. The V gene end was trimmed by 4 bases and the J gene end by 6 bases; junction bases not matched to a gene: 6. CDR3 length equals 14 residues. Germline V gives CDR1 SGHRS, CDR2 YFSETQ. CDR3 protein: CASSELAGSNEQFF. The CDR3 DNA reads TGCGCCAGCAGCGAGTTAGCGGGGTCCAATGAGCAGTTCTTC.

The gene calls are TRBV20-1 and TRBJ2-3; perhaps D is TRBD1 or TRBD2 (5 bases each). Germline V gene data show CDR1 as DFQATT and CDR2 as SNEGSKA (reference sequence). V lost 6 bases and J lost 2, with 15 bases in between. This CDR3 is 14 amino acids long. The CDR3 protein is CSAAPPGLTDTQYF. The CDR3 nucleotides are TGCAGTGCAGCACCCCCGGGGCTCACAGATACGCAGTATTTT.

In its sample, this clonotype was seen many times. The V and J genes are TRBV20-1 and TRBJ2-3, with a weak D call TRBD2 (5 bases). The V end lost 6 bases, the J end lost 6 bases, and 16 bases lay between the germline ends. This CDR3 has 13 residues. Germline values: CDR1 DFQATT, CDR2 SNEGSKA (reference sequence). Here the CDR3 DNA reads TGCAGTGCCGGTCGGGGTTTAGGTGATACGCAGTATTTT. Its translation is CSAGRGLGDTQYF.

This clonotype was picked up many times. CDR3 coding DNA: TGTGCCAGCAGCTTAGGCGTCTCCGGGGCAGAGACCCAGTACTTC. The encoded protein is CASSLGVSGAETQYF. This rearrangement joins TRBV7-2 to TRBJ2-5; D tentatively reads TRBD1 or TRBD2 (5 bases each). With 1 base removed from V and 4 bases from J, the gap between germline ends came to 13 bases. CDR3 length: 15 amino acids. The germline V gene has CDR1 SGHTA and CDR2 FQGNSA.